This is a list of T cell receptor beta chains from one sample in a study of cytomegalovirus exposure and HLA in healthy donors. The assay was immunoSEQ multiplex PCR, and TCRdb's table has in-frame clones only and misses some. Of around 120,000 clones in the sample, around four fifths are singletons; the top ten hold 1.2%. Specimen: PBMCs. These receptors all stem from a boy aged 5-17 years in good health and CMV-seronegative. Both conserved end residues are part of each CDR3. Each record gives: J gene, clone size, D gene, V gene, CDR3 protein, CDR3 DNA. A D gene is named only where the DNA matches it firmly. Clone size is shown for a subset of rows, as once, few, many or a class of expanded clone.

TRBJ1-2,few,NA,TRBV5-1,CASRGTYLNYGYTF,TGCGCCAGCAGAGGGACATACCTCAACTATGGCTACACCTTC
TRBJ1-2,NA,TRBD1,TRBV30,CAWSIGDRGYGYTF,TGTGCCTGGAGTATAGGGGACAGGGGCTATGGCTACACCTTC
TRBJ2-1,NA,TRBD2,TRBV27,CASTSGGYNEQFF,TGTGCCAGCACTAGCGGGGGGTACAATGAGCAGTTCTTC
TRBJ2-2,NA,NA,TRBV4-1,CASSQGVDFTGELFF,TGCGCCAGCAGCCAAGGGGTAGACTTCACCGGGGAGCTGTTTTTT
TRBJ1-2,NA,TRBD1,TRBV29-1,CSVGTGNPYGYTF,TGCAGCGTTGGGACAGGGAACCCCTATGGCTACACCTTC
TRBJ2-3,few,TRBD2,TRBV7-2,CASSPFLAGGAQYF,TGTGCCAGCAGCCCCTTCCTAGCGGGAGGGGCGCAGTATTTT
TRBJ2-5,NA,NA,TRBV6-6,CASSRQPREQETQYF,TGTGCCAGCAGTCGACAGCCTAGAGAACAAGAGACCCAGTACTTC
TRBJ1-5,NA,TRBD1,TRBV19,CASSLTLTGGQPQHF,TGTGCCAGTAGCCTGACACTGACAGGGGGTCAGCCCCAGCATTTT
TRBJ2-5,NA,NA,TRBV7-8,CASSLIADWLETQYF,TGTGCCAGCAGCTTAATCGCAGACTGGTTAGAGACCCAGTACTTC
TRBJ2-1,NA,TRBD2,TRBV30,CAWSFRAGVNEQFF,TGTGCCTGGAGTTTCCGGGCGGGAGTCAATGAGCAGTTCTTC
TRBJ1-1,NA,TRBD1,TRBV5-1,CASSQGQTMNTEAFF,TGCGCCAGCAGCCAGGGACAGACTATGAACACTGAAGCTTTCTTT
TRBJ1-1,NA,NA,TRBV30,CAWASGNTEAFF,TGTGCCTGGGCGAGTGGGAACACTGAAGCTTTCTTT
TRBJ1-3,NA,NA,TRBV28,CASSWEGSGNTIYF,TGTGCCAGCAGTTGGGAGGGCTCTGGAAACACCATATATTTT
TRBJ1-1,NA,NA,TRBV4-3,CASSQDSGQNTEAFF,TGCGCCAGCAGCCAAGATTCAGGGCAGAACACTGAAGCTTTCTTT
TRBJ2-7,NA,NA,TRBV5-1,CASSWGDKTGVSYEQYF,TGCGCCAGCAGCTGGGGGGATAAAACAGGGGTTTCCTACGAGCAGTACTTC
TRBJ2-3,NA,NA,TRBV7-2,CASKDWGFVNTQYF,TGTGCCAGCAAGGACTGGGGATTCGTGAATACGCAGTATTTT
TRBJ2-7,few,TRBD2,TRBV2,CASNPGGAFEQYF,TGTGCCTCTAACCCGGGGGGGGCGTTTGAGCAGTACTTC
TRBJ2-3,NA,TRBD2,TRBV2,CASSSGLTGGWDTQYF,TGTGCCAGCAGTAGCGGACTAACGGGAGGGTGGGATACGCAGTATTTT
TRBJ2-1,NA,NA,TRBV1,CTSSQDGLAPEPGEQFF,TGCACCAGCAGCCAAGACGGCCTAGCGCCCGAACCGGGTGAGCAGTTCTTC
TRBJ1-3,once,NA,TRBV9,CASSSSRTIYF,TGTGCCAGCAGCTCCTCCAGGACCATATATTTT
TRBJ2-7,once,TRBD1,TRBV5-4,CASSLGQGGEQYF,TGTGCCAGCAGCTTAGGACAGGGTGGCGAGCAGTACTTC
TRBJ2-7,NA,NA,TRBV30,CAWSGLEQYF,TGTGCCTGGAGTGGGCTAGAACAGTACTTC
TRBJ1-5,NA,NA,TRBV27,CASSLSEYSNQPQHF,TGTGCCAGCAGTTTATCCGAGTATAGCAATCAGCCCCAGCATTTT
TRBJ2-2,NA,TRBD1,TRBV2,CASSKDRGQKTGELFF,TGTGCCAGCAGTAAAGACAGGGGGCAAAAGACCGGGGAGCTGTTTTTT
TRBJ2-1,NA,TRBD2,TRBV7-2,CASSLEGGRASLGQFF,TGTGCCAGCAGCTTAGAAGGCGGGAGGGCCAGCTTAGGGCAGTTCTTC
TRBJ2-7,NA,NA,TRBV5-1,CASSIAWTDSYEQYF,TGCGCCAGCAGCATTGCTTGGACTGACTCCTACGAGCAGTACTTC
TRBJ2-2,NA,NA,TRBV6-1,CASSDGGTISNTGELFF,TGTGCCAGCAGTGATGGAGGAACCATATCGAACACCGGGGAGCTGTTTTTT
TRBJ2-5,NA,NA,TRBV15,CATSRGHFQETQYF,TGTGCCACCAGCAGAGGACACTTTCAAGAGACCCAGTACTTC
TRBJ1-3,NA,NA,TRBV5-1,CASSFTTGASGNTIYF,TGCGCCAGCAGCTTTACGACCGGAGCCTCTGGAAACACCATATATTTT
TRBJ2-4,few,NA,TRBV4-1,CASSLLAGVGIHIQYF,TGCGCCAGCAGCCTCCTCGCCGGGGTCGGTATACACATTCAGTACTTC
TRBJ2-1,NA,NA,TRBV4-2,CASSQNLDTGEQFF,TGTGCCAGCAGCCAAAACCTCGATACTGGTGAGCAGTTCTTC
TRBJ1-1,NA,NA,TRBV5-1,CASSLFSYMSRLPNTEAFF,TGCGCCAGCAGCTTGTTTTCATATATGAGTAGACTCCCGAACACTGAAGCTTTCTTT
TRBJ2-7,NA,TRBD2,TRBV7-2,CASSFVGGLAGGQFYEQYF,TGTGCCAGCAGCTTTGTCGGAGGACTAGCGGGAGGCCAATTCTACGAGCAGTACTTC
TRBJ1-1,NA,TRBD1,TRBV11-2,CASRSGGLAEAFF,TGTGCCAGCAGGTCAGGGGGCCTGGCTGAAGCTTTCTTT
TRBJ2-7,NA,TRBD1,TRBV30,CAWSRGQGLTYEQYF,TGTGCCTGGAGTCGTGGACAGGGCCTTACCTACGAGCAGTACTTC
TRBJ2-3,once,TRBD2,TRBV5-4,CASSSLGASGTDTQYF,TGTGCCAGCAGCTCTCTTGGGGCTAGCGGAACAGATACGCAGTATTTT
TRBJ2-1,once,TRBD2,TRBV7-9,CASAPGAGAYNEQFF,TGTGCCAGCGCCCCTGGAGCGGGGGCTTACAATGAGCAGTTCTTC
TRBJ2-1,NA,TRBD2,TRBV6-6,CASSYPGGDPNEQFF,TGTGCCAGCAGTTACCCGGGAGGGGATCCAAATGAGCAGTTCTTC